This T cell receptor (beta chain) was obtained from a study of identical twins. Findings and limits, study-wide: Conclusions were drawn cross-sectionally by statistical analysis, without following the same donors.

As for this clonotype: Its specificity is unknown.

Every sampled donor was Caucasian and healthy. TCRdb passed the 5' RACE reads through MiXCR, listing each CDR3 protein once. Found here are 420,000 or so distinct CDR3 sequences, approximately 17% of them singletons; the top ten hold 12%. The sequenced sample was naive T cells sorted from blood. This receptor was identified in a man aged 45-65 years in good health.

The CDR3 nucleotides are TGCGCCAGCAGCCAGGATCGACTAGAGGGGTCCGGGGAGCTGTTTTTT. Translated: CASSQDRLEGSGELFF. This chain uses TRBV4-3 with TRBJ2-2, with a weak D call TRBD2 (6 bases). CDR1 and CDR2 (germline): LGHNA, YSLEER. The V gene lost 3 bases and the J gene lost 6 bases, with 17 bases spanning the gap. The CDR3 contains 16 residues.